Listed here are 23 T cell receptor beta chains from one sample, sequenced in a study of T cells in Graves' hyperthyroidism and ophthalmopathy. TCR beta CDR3 regions were amplified from RNA transcripts. Using the HTBI primer set, a first-round RT-PCR was run on the TCR CDR3. TCRdb analysed the multiplex PCR reads with MiXCR anew, one entry per CDR3 protein. The sample includes fewer than 650,000 distinct CDR3 sequences, over 11% of them seen just once. Specimen: blood. Receptors were obtained from a woman aged 30 to 39 with Graves' hyperthyroidism that later progressed to Graves' ophthalmopathy.

This clonotype appeared many times. J is TRBJ1-2 and V is TRBV19, with D tentatively TRBD1 (6 bases). CDR3 length: 21 residues. Germline-derived CDR1 and CDR2 are LNHDA and SQIVND (reference sequence). The V end was cut by 7 bases, the J end by 8 bases, with 41 bases between. CDR3: CASTTGLDSLSSSGFGRGYTF. The CDR3 coding sequence is TGTGCCAGTACCACTGGGCTGGACAGTCTCTCCTCTTCTGGGTTTGGTCGGGGCTACACCTTC.

V and J are TRBV30 and TRBJ2-1, with a weak D call TRBD2 (6 bases). Germline loops: CDR1 GTSNPN, CDR2 SVGIG (reference sequence). Trimming took off 2 bases at V and 10 bases at J, with 9 bases between the two ends. The CDR3 contains 11 residues. The CDR3 DNA is TGTGCCTGGAGTCGACTAGGCGAGCAGTTCTTC. Translating gives CAWSRLGEQFF. Complete variable domain (other parts from reference TRBV30 and TRBJ2-1): SQTIHQWPATLVQPVGSPLSLECTVEGTSNPNLYWYRQAAGRGLQLLFYSVGIGQISSEVPQNLSASRPQDRQFILSSKKLLLSDSGFYLCAWSRLGEQFFGPGTRLTVL.

This clonotype showed up many times. The chain links TRBV11-3 to TRBJ1-1, with unresolved D. The CDR3 has 15 residues. The germline CDR1 and CDR2 sequences are SGHNT and YENEEA. V shed 1 base and J shed 0 bases, with 9 bases lying between them. The CDR3 is CASSLAAGLNTEAFF. The CDR3 bases are TGTGCCAGCAGCTTAGCCGCCGGATTGAACACTGAAGCTTTCTTT.

The chain carries TRBV5-1 and TRBJ1-1, with D uncertain. Trimming shortened V by 4 bases and J by 2 bases, and 12 bases separated the two germline ends. The CDR3 length is 14 residues. The germline V gene encodes CDR1 SGHRS and CDR2 YFSETQ. In DNA, the CDR3 is TGCGCCAGCAGCATCGACGGAGTAAACACTGAAGCTTTCTTT. Amino acid sequence: CASSIDGVNTEAFF.

The chain employs TRBV28 and TRBJ1-6; D might be TRBD1 (6 bases). This CDR3 spans 15 amino acids. The germline V and J ends were trimmed by 6 bases and 9 bases, with 18 bases remaining between them. Germline CDR1 MDHEN, CDR2 SYDVKM. As DNA, the CDR3 is TGTGCCAGCAGCTTGGATATAGGGGGAGGTTCACCCCTCCACTTT. Amino acids: CASSLDIGGGSPLHF. The complete variable domain, with remaining parts taken from reference TRBV28 and TRBJ1-6, reads DVKVTQSSRYLVKRTGEKVFLECVQDMDHENMFWYRQDPGLGLRLIYFSYDVKMKEKGDIPEGYSVSREKKERFSLILESASTNQTSMYLCASSLDIGGGSPLHFGNGTRLTVT.

This clonotype was detected many times. The J gene is TRBJ2-1, the V gene TRBV20-1; 7 bases are a match to TRBD1. In germline, CDR1 is DFQATT, CDR2 SNEGSKA (reference sequence). The CDR3 runs 14 residues. V gave up 0 bases and J gave up 2 bases; unmatched junction bases: 1. For the CDR3, the DNA is TGCAGTGCTAGAGATCAGGGGGCCTACAATGAGCAGTTCTTC. Protein: CSARDQGAYNEQFF.

In its sample, this clonotype was seen many times. The rearrangement joins TRBV10-3 to TRBJ2-7, with a weak D call TRBD2 (5 bases). Germline V gene lookup returns CDR1 ENHRY and CDR2 SYGVKD. The CDR3 loop spans 14 amino acids. V was pared by 2 bases and J by 5 bases, with 13 bases between. The DNA for the CDR3 is TGTGCCATCAGTGAGAGGGCCGCCGGGGACGAGCAGTACTTC. This sequence encodes CAISERAAGDEQYF.

Regarding this clonotype: A read error is possible here, since a much larger clone lies one base away. The conserved phenylalanine or tryptophan is not found at the CDR3 terminus, so this likely reflects a read error. J is TRBJ2-2 and V is TRBV6-1; tentatively, D is TRBD2 (6 bases). From germline, CDR1 is MNHNS and CDR2 SASEGT. The CDR3 runs 15 residues. V was trimmed by 4 bases and J by 5 bases, leaving 14 bases between them. CDR3 DNA: TGTGCCAGCAGTGTAGCGGCAGGAGGAACCGGGGAGCTGTTTTCT. Translating gives CASSVAAGGTGELFS.

At least ten counts were recorded for this clonotype. J is TRBJ1-1 and V is TRBV7-3; TRBD1 might be the D (5 bases). The CDR3 length is 12 residues. Trimming removed 5 bases from V and 10 bases from J, with 14 bases in between. Per germline, CDR1 SGHTA and CDR2 FQGTGA. The DNA for the CDR3 is TGTGCCAGCAGCGACAACGGGGGGGTAGCTTTCTTT. Translating gives CASSDNGGVAFF.

There are many counts of this clonotype. This chain joins TRBV24-1 and TRBJ1-5; D unclear. V lost 4 bases, J lost 7 bases, and 10 bases lay in between. Germline V lookup: CDR1 KGHDR, CDR2 SFDVKD. This CDR3 region has 13 residues. The CDR3 here is CATSDDGGQPQHF. In DNA form, the CDR3 reads TGTGCCACCAGTGACGACGGCGGGCAGCCCCAGCATTTT.

This clonotype was counted many times. The rearrangement joins TRBV6-1 to TRBJ1-2; TRBD1 agrees at 7 bases. The CDR3 consists of 14 residues. Trimming cost V 6 bases and J 8 bases; bases outside gene matches: 12. Germline V gene data show CDR1 as MNHNS and CDR2 as SASEGT. In DNA form, the CDR3 reads TGTGCCAGCAGCAGTGCCCAGGGGGGGATAGGCTACACCTTC. Encoded protein: CASSSAQGGIGYTF.

This chain links TRBV6-1 with TRBJ1-5; 7 nucleotides align to TRBD1. The CDR3 loop spans 13 amino acids. CDR1 MNHNS and CDR2 SASEGT come from the germline V gene. The trim removed 9 bases at V and 1 base at J, leaving 3 bases unmatched. CDR3 sequence reads: CASATGSNQPQHF. CDR3 sequence (DNA): TGTGCCAGTGCGACAGGGAGCAATCAGCCCCAGCATTTT.

In its sample, this clonotype was seen many times. The genes are TRBV6-5 and TRBJ2-2, with 8 bases matching TRBD2. The junction had 6 bases not matched to a gene; V was cut back by 2 bases and J by 7 bases. CDR1 is MNHEY and CDR2 is SVGAGI in the germline V gene. The CDR3 is 15 amino acids. The CDR3 bases are TGTGCCAGCAGTTACGAGACTAGCGAAAGCGGGGAGCTGTTTTTT. Translation gives CASSYETSESGELFF.

In this sample, this clonotype turned up many times. This sequence joins TRBV15 and TRBJ2-2, with 7 bases that match TRBD1. Germline trimming cut 3 bases from V and 6 bases from J; bases unmatched to any gene: 10. The CDR3 sequence is 16 residues long. CDR1 is LNHNV and CDR2 is YYDKDF in the germline V gene (reference sequence). The CDR3 here is CATSSPTTGRAGELFF. CDR3 in DNA: TGTGCCACCAGCAGCCCCACGACAGGGCGGGCCGGGGAGCTGTTTTTT. Full variable domain (outside the CDR3, taken from reference TRBV15 and TRBJ2-2): DAMVIQNPRYQVTQFGKPVTLSCSQTLNHNVMYWYQQKSSQAPKLLFHYYDKDFNNEADTPDNFQSRRPNTSFCFLDIRSPGLGDTAMYLCATSSPTTGRAGELFFGEGSRLTVL.

This rearrangement joins TRBV6-1 to TRBJ1-3; D uncertain. Trimming left V 6 bases short and J 0 bases short, with 9 bases between. The germline CDR1 and CDR2 sequences are MNHNS and SASEGT. This CDR3 is 14 amino acids long. The chain's CDR3 is CASSDVSSGNTIYF. The CDR3 DNA is TGTGCCAGCAGCGACGTCAGCTCTGGAAACACCATATATTTT.

This clonotype was detected ten times or more. The V call is TRBV10-3, the J call TRBJ2-7; D not resolved. Germline V lookup: CDR1 ENHRY, CDR2 SYGVKD. The CDR3 runs to 12 residues. V was shortened by 8 bases and J by 2 bases, with 10 bases between the two germline ends. The CDR3 protein is CAIGLVAYEQYF. CDR3 sequence (DNA): TGTGCCATCGGGTTGGTAGCCTACGAGCAGTACTTC.

The V call is TRBV28, the J call TRBJ2-1, with D tentatively TRBD2 (7 bases). CDR1 MDHEN and CDR2 SYDVKM come from the germline V gene. Trimming left V 11 bases short and J 6 bases short, with 11 bases between. The CDR3 is 11 residues long. The CDR3 sequence: CAQGRGNEQFF. The CDR3 DNA is TGTGCCCAGGGGAGGGGCAATGAGCAGTTCTTC. Complete variable domain (other parts from reference TRBV28 and TRBJ2-1): DVKVTQSSRYLVKRTGEKVFLECVQDMDHENMFWYRQDPGLGLRLIYFSYDVKMKEKGDIPEGYSVSREKKERFSLILESASTNQTSMYLCAQGRGNEQFFGPGTRLTVL.

This chain links TRBV12-5 with TRBJ2-2, with 8 positions matching TRBD2. With V trimmed by 3 bases and J by 8 bases, 17 bases remained unmatched. The CDR3 is made up of 18 amino acids. Germline values: CDR1 LGHNT, CDR2 FRNRAP. CDR3 DNA sequence: TGTGCTAGTGGTTTTTCGGGGCTAGCGGGCGGGTTTGGAGGGGAGCTGTTTTTT. Its translation: CASGFSGLAGGFGGELFF.

The gene calls are TRBV27 and TRBJ1-2, with a possible D match to TRBD1 (5 bases). The length of the CDR3 is 17 residues. Germline loops: CDR1 MNHEY, CDR2 SMNVEV (reference sequence). V was trimmed by 0 bases and J by 5 bases, leaving 19 bases between them. The CDR3 nucleotides are TGTGCCAGCAGTTTATCGACCTGGGACGGTAGAAATTATGGCTACACCTTC. This gives the protein CASSLSTWDGRNYGYTF.

This clonotype appeared many times. This chain links TRBV12-5 with TRBJ2-3; D tentatively fits TRBD1 or TRBD2 (7 bases each). Germline-derived CDR1 and CDR2 are LGHNT and FRNRAP. The V end was cut by 6 bases, the J end by 4 bases, with 14 bases between. This CDR3 is 14 amino acids long. As DNA, the CDR3 is TGTGCTAGTGGACAACAGGGGAGGGCAGATACGCAGTATTTT. It translates to CASGQQGRADTQYF.

This clonotype was recorded many times. This rearrangement joins TRBV27 to TRBJ2-7; possibly TRBD2 for D (5 bases). CDR1 is MNHEY, CDR2 SMNVEV, per germline (reference sequence). The CDR3 is 14 residues long. Deletions cut 8 bases from V and 2 bases from J, with 16 bases between. The CDR3 DNA is TGTGCCAGCTCTCAAGTAGCGACTGCCTACGAGCAGTACTTC. It codes for CASSQVATAYEQYF.

This clonotype was detected many times. This chain joins TRBV20-1 and TRBJ2-1; D is tentatively TRBD1 or TRBD2 (5 bases each). Germline V gene sequence: CDR1 DFQATT, CDR2 SNEGSKA (reference sequence). The V end lost 4 bases, the J end lost 4 bases, and 17 bases lay between the germline ends. The CDR3 is made up of 15 amino acids. The chain's CDR3 is CSANPGTTLYNEQFF. CDR3 DNA sequence: TGCAGTGCTAACCCCGGGACGACTCTTTACAATGAGCAGTTCTTC.

The rearrangement uses TRBV5-8 and TRBJ2-6; D could derive from TRBD1 or TRBD2 (5 bases each). CDR3 length: 16 residues. With 6 bases removed from V and 0 bases from J, the gap between germline ends came to 13 bases. Looked up from germline, CDR1 is SGHTS and CDR2 is YDEGEE. The DNA of the CDR3 is TGTGCCAGCACCACCGGGGCGGACTCTGGGGCCAACGTCCTGACTTTC. Translation gives CASTTGADSGANVLTF. The full variable domain, rest sourced from reference TRBV5-8 and TRBJ2-6, is EAGVTQSPTHLIKTRGQQATLRCSPISGHTSVYWYQQALGLGLQFLLWYDEGEERNRGNFPPRFSGRQFPNYSSELNVNALELEDSALYLCASTTGADSGANVLTFGAGSRLTVL.